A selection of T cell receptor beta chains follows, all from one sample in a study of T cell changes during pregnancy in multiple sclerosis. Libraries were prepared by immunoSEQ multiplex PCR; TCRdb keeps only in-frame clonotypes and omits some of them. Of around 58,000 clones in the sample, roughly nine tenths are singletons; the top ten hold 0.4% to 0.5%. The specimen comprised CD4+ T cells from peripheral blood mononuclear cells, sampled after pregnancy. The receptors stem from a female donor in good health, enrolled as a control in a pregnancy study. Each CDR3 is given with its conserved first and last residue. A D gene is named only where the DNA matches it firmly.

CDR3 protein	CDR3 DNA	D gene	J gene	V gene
CASSSDSPPGNTIYF	TGTGCCAGCAGCTCCGACAGCCCCCCTGGAAACACCATATATTTT	NA	TRBJ1-3	TRBV7-2
CAWSVESLSPLHF	TGTGCCTGGAGTGTCGAGTCGCTTTCACCCCTCCACTTT	NA	TRBJ1-6	TRBV30
CASSPDRVNTEAFF	TGTGCCAGCAGTCCCGACAGGGTGAACACTGAAGCTTTCTTT	TRBD1	TRBJ1-1	TRBV6-5
CASSQDRSGQPQHF	TGTGCCAGCTCCCAGGACAGATCAGGACAGCCCCAGCATTTT	NA	TRBJ1-5	TRBV18
CARSFPGRDGGEQFF	TGTGCCAGAAGCTTCCCGGGACGGGACGGGGGTGAGCAGTTCTTC	NA	TRBJ2-1	TRBV5-3
CASSLGSPGQGSNEQFF	TGTGCCAGCAGCTTAGGATCACCGGGACAGGGTAGCAATGAGCAGTTCTTC	TRBD1	TRBJ2-1	TRBV5-6
CASSVDSGGRGQPQHF	TGTGCCAGCAGCGTAGATTCCGGGGGAAGGGGCCAGCCCCAGCATTTT	NA	TRBJ1-5	TRBV9
CASRKFLPGPRRGPEAFF	TGCGCCAGCCGTAAATTTTTACCGGGTCCCCGAAGGGGGCCTGAAGCTTTCTTT	TRBD1	TRBJ1-1	TRBV23-1
CASSKQGARETQYF	TGCGCCAGCAGTAAACAGGGGGCGAGGGAGACCCAGTACTTC	TRBD1	TRBJ2-5	TRBV5-1
CASSLDYGVVYEQYF	TGTGCCAGCAGCTTAGATTACGGGGTCGTCTACGAGCAGTACTTC	NA	TRBJ2-7	TRBV7-2
CASSLQPQGPTGELFF	TGTGCCAGCAGCTTACAGCCACAGGGGCCCACCGGGGAGCTGTTTTTT	TRBD1	TRBJ2-2	TRBV7-3
CASSPGRGGNNEQFF	TGTGCCAGCAGCCCGGGGCGGGGGGGTAACAATGAGCAGTTCTTC	TRBD2	TRBJ2-1	TRBV5-4
CASSPPRPTDTQYF	TGTGCCAGCAGCCCCCCGCGGCCTACAGATACGCAGTATTTT	NA	TRBJ2-3	TRBV7-9
CASSETGREPQHF	TGTGCCAGCAGTGAAACAGGGAGGGAGCCCCAGCATTTT	NA	TRBJ1-5	TRBV25-1